A selection of T cell receptor beta chains follows, all from one sample in a study of blood T cell repertoires in COVID-19. Sequencing was performed with immunoSEQ multiplex PCR; in TCRdb, only in-frame clones are kept and a portion is missing. Among about 170,000 clones listed, about 88% were seen once. Material for sequencing was peripheral blood. The source is a woman of 80 years or more in a cohort sampled during active or convalescent COVID-19. Each CDR3 is given with its conserved first and last residue. The order of the fields is V gene, clone size, D gene, J gene, CDR3 protein, CDR3 DNA. A D gene is named only where the DNA matches it firmly. Some rows have no size entry. The others give once, few or many, or a class for an expanded clone.

v_call: TRBV11-3
clone_size: once
d_call: NA
j_call: TRBJ1-6
cdr3_aa: CASSSQTGSPLHF
cdr3_nt: TGTGCCAGCAGCTCACAAACAGGGTCCCCCCTCCACTTT

v_call: TRBV11-2
clone_size: NA
d_call: TRBD1
j_call: TRBJ2-2
cdr3_aa: CASSPDRARAPELFF
cdr3_nt: TGTGCCAGCAGCCCCGACAGGGCCCGGGCCCCGGAGCTGTTTTTT

v_call: TRBV27
clone_size: NA
d_call: NA
j_call: TRBJ2-7
cdr3_aa: CASSPRQGGEQYF
cdr3_nt: TGTGCCAGCAGCCCCCGTCAGGGAGGCGAGCAGTACTTC

v_call: TRBV2
clone_size: NA
d_call: TRBD2
j_call: TRBJ2-1
cdr3_aa: CASSERGGQNNEQFF
cdr3_nt: TGTGCCAGCAGTGAACGGGGGGGCCAGAACAATGAGCAGTTCTTC

v_call: TRBV12-3/TRBV12-4
clone_size: NA
d_call: NA
j_call: TRBJ1-6
cdr3_aa: CASSRSGTSPLHF
cdr3_nt: TGTGCCAGCAGCCGTTCAGGCACTTCACCCCTCCACTTT

v_call: TRBV5-1
clone_size: NA
d_call: TRBD2
j_call: TRBJ2-1
cdr3_aa: CASSPGVLSGGNNEQFF
cdr3_nt: TGCGCCAGCAGCCCGGGGGTCCTCTCGGGAGGAAACAATGAGCAGTTCTTC

v_call: TRBV7-2
clone_size: few
d_call: TRBD1
j_call: TRBJ2-7
cdr3_aa: CASRRTGGYYEQYF
cdr3_nt: TGTGCCAGTCGGAGGACAGGGGGGTACTACGAGCAGTACTTC

v_call: TRBV7-2
clone_size: NA
d_call: NA
j_call: TRBJ2-7
cdr3_aa: CASTLLTFTGEQYF
cdr3_nt: TGTGCCAGCACCCTACTCACCTTCACGGGGGAGCAGTACTTC

v_call: TRBV28
clone_size: NA
d_call: TRBD1
j_call: TRBJ1-2
cdr3_aa: CASGTGGVYGYTF
cdr3_nt: TGTGCCAGTGGAACAGGGGGAGTCTATGGCTACACCTTC

v_call: TRBV10-3
clone_size: few
d_call: NA
j_call: TRBJ2-5
cdr3_aa: CAIGFSTQETQYF
cdr3_nt: TGTGCCATCGGGTTTAGCACCCAAGAGACCCAGTACTTC

v_call: TRBV18
clone_size: NA
d_call: TRBD2
j_call: TRBJ2-1
cdr3_aa: CASSPWRSSGRADEQFF
cdr3_nt: TGTGCCAGCTCACCATGGCGGTCCAGCGGGAGGGCCGATGAGCAGTTCTTC